The entry below gives a single T cell receptor (beta chain) sequence along with its context. The antigen this receptor binds is unknown. Base qualities are missing; no much larger clone stands one base away. This record comes from a study of identical twins (dated by TCRdb to 2016 to 2017). About the study as a whole: TCR alpha and beta repertoires from monozygotic twins, unrelated adults of various ages and cord blood were deep-sequenced to test whether fetal clonotypes persist. To rule out contamination, the twin experiments were replicated at different times with different library preparation protocols. Here is what the overall study found, with its caveats: Compared with coincidental sharing between unrelated individuals, out-of-frame TCR alpha sequences shared between twins had an excess of sequences with low generation probability. In beta out-of-frame sequences, excess twin sharing was weaker, because having fewer shared sequences lowered the signal-to-noise ratio. In monozygotic twins, out-of-frame TCR alpha sharing was systematically underestimated by recombination models, although the models agreed with sharing between unrelated individuals. Invariant T cells such as MAIT and iNKT could partly confound zero-insertion analyses, although diverse VJ usage argued against such confounding for most clonotypes. Because the same donors could not be followed over many years, the conclusions depended on cross-sectional statistical analysis. Fewer insertions were carried by abundant cord blood beta clonotypes; a weaker similar trend was observed in young adult naive repertoires, while no such trend was observed in memory repertoires.

Receptor libraries were prepared by 5' RACE. TCRdb lists the instrument as Illumina HiSeq 2000. A universal primer binding site was added through template switching, and the final cDNA carried a unique molecular identifier so that TCR cDNA molecules could be counted accurately. Specific primers in the conserved constant-segment region were used to synthesize first-strand cDNA for TCR alpha and beta chains. To control for contamination, each cDNA library was double barcoded with a SMART-Mk sample barcode plus Illumina barcodes. TruSeq adapter sequences and Illumina sample barcodes were added in two successive PCR steps. The TCR alpha and beta cDNA libraries were sequenced on the Illumina HiSeq platform using custom primers. In the source study's methods: MiGEC processed the raw reads to extract unique molecular identifiers, while MiXCR was used to determine the CDR3 positions. For each individual, recombination models were inferred using an EM algorithm with the repgenHMM and IGoR tools. Shared clonotype analysis was performed with the tcR package in R, normalizing sharing by the product of cloneset sizes. To study raw recombination free of thymic and clonal selection effects, out-of-frame nonproductive sequences were analyzed. TCRdb reanalyzed the raw reads on its own, using fastp at Q25 for trimming and MiXCR for clone calling, and kept in-frame beta chains. Every distinct CDR3 protein forms one entry, paired with its most common genes and DNA. The V and J calls here are based on TCRdb, not the publication. The sample contains 400,000 to 500,000 distinct CDR3 sequences, approximately 14% of them found a single time. The ten largest account for approximately 1% of the sample.

All donors were healthy Caucasians. Three pairs of female monozygotic twins, all aged roughly 18 to 29 years, made up the twin cohort. CD4+ and CD8+ T cell populations were isolated with positive isolation kits from Invitrogen. The junction shows trimming of 0 bases on V and 3 bases on J, plus 11 bases between the germline ends. CDR1 and CDR2 were assigned from the germline V gene as LGHNA and YSLEER. The CDR3, cysteine through phenylalanine, is 15 amino acids long. The only DNA kept is the CDR3, 45 bases in frame from the first base. The same data also contributed to another study, on yellow fever vaccine responses in identical twins. Drawing on the second study: According to the authors, the vaccine-induced T cell response in identical twins seemed to be partly convergent and partly specific to each individual. Focusing on identical twins, the study followed the T cell clones that responded to the vaccine, and did so with precision.

The TCR was taken from a woman between 18 and 30 years old in good health. The rearranged chain carries TRBV4-3 and TRBJ1-2, and TRBD1 may be the D gene, going by 6 matching bases. The sequencing input was CD4+ T cells sorted from blood. The DNA sequence is given as TGCGCCAGCAGCCAAGATGGACAGCGCCACTATGGCTACACCTTC. The encoded protein is CASSQDGQRHYGYTF.